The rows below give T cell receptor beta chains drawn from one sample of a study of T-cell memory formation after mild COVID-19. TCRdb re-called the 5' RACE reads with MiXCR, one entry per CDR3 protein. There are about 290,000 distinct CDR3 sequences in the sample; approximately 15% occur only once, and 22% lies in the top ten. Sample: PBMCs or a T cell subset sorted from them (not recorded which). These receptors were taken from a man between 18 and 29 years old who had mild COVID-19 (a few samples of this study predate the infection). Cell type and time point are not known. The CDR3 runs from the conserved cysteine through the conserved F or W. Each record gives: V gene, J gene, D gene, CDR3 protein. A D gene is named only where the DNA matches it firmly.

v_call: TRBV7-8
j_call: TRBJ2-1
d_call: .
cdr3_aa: CASSLYLREQFF

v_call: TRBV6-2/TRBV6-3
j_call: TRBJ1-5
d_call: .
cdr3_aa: CASSPDRTASNQPQHF

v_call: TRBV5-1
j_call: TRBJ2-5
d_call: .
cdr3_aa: CASSKPDGQETQYF

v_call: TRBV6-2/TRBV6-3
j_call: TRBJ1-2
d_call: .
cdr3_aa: CASSHYGGQSYGYTF

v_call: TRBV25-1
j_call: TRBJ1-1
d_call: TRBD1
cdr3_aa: CASSRGIDTEAFF

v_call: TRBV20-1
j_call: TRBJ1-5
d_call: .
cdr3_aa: CSAVKGKADQPQHF

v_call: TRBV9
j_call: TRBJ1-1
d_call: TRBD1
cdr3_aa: CASSARDSLNTEAFF

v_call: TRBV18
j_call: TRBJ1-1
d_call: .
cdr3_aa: CASSQSTEAFF

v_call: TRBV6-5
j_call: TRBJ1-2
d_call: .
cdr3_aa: CASSPTKSGEVGYTF

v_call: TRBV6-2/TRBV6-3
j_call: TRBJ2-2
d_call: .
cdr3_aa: CASIRGDVPGELFF

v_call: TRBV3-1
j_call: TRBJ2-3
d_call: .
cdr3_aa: CASSVFVRGPSTDTQYF

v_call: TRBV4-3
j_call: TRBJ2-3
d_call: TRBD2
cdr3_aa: CASSQGLAGFTDTQYF

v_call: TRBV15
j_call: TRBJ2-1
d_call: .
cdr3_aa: CATSRQGTYNEQFF

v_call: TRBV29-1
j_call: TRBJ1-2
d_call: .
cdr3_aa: CSAQSGGYTF

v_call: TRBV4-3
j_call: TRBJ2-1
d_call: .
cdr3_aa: CASSQDRGGAVFF

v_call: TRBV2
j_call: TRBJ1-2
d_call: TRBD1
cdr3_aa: CASETGGAVGYGYTF

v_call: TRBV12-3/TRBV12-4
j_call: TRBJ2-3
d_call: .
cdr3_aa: CASRTYRSSTDTQYF

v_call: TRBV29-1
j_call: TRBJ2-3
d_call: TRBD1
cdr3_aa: CSVARGRTDTQYF

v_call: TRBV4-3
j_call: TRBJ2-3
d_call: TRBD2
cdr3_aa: CASSQEAGRQLATDTQYF

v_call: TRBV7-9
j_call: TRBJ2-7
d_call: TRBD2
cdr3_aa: CASSSSGGPYEQYF